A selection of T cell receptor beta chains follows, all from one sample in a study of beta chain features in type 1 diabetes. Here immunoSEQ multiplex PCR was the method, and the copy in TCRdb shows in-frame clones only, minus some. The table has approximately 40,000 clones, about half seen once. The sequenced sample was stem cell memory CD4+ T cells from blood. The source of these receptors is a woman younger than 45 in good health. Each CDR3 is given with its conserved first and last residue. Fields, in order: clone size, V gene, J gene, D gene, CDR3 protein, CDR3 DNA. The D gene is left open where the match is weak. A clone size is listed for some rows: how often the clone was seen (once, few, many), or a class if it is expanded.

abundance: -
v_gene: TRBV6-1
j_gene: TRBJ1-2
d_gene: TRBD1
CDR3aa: CASSRDREVPTF
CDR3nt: TGTGCCAGCTCTAGGGACAGGGAGGTGCCCACCTTC

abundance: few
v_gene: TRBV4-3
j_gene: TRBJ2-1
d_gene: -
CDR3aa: CASSQEPRGASRGNEQFF
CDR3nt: TGCGCCAGCAGCCAAGAGCCCCGAGGAGCCAGCAGGGGTAATGAGCAGTTCTTC

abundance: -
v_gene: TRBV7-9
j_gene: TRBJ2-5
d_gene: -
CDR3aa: CASSLLPLETQYF
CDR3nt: TGTGCCAGCAGCTTACTCCCCTTGGAGACCCAGTACTTC

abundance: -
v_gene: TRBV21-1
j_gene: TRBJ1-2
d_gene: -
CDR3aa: CASSQGAAMDYGYTF
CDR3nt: TGTGCCAGCAGTCAAGGGGCGGCCATGGACTATGGCTACACCTTC

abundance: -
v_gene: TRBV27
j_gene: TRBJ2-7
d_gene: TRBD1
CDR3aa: CASSFTGTGFYEQYF
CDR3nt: TGTGCCAGCAGTTTTACCGGGACAGGGTTCTACGAGCAGTACTTC

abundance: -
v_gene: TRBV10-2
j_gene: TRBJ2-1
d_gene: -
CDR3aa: CASDKRDSYNEQFF
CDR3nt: TGCGCCAGCGATAAGAGGGATTCCTACAATGAGCAGTTCTTC

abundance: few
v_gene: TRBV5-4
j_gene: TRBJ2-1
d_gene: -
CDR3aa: CASSQDGGSYNEQFF
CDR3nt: TGTGCCAGCAGCCAAGATGGCGGCTCCTACAATGAGCAGTTCTTC

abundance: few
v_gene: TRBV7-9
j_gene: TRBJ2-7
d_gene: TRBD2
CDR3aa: CASSHAGGRHYEQYF
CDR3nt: TGTGCCAGCAGCCACGCGGGAGGGCGGCACTACGAGCAGTACTTC

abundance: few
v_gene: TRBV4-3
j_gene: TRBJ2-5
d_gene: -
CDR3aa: CASSQGSGLGGETQYF
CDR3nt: TGCGCCAGCAGCCAAGGATCAGGGTTAGGAGGGGAGACCCAGTACTTC

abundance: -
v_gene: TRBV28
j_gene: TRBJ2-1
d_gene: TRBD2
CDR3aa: CASSLGLAGDSYNGQFF
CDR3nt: TGTGCCAGCAGTTTAGGGCTAGCGGGCGATTCCTACAATGGGCAGTTCTTC

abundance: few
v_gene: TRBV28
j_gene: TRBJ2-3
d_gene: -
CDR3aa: CASSSLAVGGRTDTQYF
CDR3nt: TGTGCCAGCAGTTCCCTAGCAGTCGGGGGTCGGACAGATACGCAGTATTTT

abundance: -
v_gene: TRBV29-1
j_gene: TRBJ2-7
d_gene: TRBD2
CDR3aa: CSVVSLAGNNYEQYF
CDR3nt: TGCAGCGTTGTGAGTTTAGCGGGAAACAACTACGAGCAGTACTTC

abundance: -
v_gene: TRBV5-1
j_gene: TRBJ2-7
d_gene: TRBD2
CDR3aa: CASSFTSGNYEQYF
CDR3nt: TGCGCCAGCAGCTTCACTAGCGGTAACTACGAGCAGTACTTC

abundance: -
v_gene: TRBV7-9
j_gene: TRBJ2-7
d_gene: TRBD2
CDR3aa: CASSLMGTSDEQYF
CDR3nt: TGTGCCAGCAGCTTAATGGGGACTAGCGACGAGCAGTACTTC

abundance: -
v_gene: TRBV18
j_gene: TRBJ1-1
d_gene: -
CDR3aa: CASSPRQMNTEAFF
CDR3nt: TGTGCCAGCTCACCTCGACAGATGAACACTGAAGCTTTCTTT

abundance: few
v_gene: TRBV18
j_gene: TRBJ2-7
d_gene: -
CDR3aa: CASSPAGQLFGEQYF
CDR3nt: TGTGCCAGCTCACCAGCCGGACAGCTCTTCGGAGAGCAGTACTTC

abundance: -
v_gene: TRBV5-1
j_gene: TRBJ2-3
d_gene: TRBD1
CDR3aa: CASRRDRALPDTQYF
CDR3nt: TGCGCCAGCAGACGCGACAGGGCTCTTCCCGATACGCAGTATTTT

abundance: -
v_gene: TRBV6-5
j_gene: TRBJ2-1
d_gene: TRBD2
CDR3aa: CASRTGTSGDNEQFF
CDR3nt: TGTGCCAGCAGAACCGGGACTAGCGGGGACAATGAGCAGTTCTTC

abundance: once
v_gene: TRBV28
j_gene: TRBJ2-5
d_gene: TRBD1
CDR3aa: CASSLDRVETQYF
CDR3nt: TGTGCCAGCAGTTTAGACAGGGTTGAGACCCAGTACTTC

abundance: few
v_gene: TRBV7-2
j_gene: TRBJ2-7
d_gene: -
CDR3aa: CASSPQGQAEQYF
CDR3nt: TGTGCCAGCAGCCCACAGGGCCAGGCCGAGCAGTACTTC

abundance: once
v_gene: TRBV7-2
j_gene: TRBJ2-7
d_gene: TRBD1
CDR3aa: CASSPRTGWDEQYF
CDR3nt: TGTGCCAGCAGCCCCCGGACAGGATGGGATGAGCAGTACTTC

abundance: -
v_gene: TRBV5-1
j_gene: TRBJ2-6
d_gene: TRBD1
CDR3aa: CASRTYGTGASGANVLTF
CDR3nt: TGCGCCAGCAGAACCTACGGGACAGGGGCTTCTGGGGCCAACGTCCTGACTTTC